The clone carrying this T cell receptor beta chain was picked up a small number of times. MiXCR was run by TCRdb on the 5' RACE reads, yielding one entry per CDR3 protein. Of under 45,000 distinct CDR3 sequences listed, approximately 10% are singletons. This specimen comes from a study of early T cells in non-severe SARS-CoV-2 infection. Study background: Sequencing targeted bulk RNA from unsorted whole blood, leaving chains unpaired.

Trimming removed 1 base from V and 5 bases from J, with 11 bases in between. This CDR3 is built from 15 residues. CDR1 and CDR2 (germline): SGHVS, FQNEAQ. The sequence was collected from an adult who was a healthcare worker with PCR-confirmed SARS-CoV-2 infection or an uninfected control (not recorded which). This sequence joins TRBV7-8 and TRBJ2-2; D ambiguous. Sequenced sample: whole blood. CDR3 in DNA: TGTGCCAGCAGCTTAGTTAGCCGTAGGACCGGGGAGCTGTTTTTT. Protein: CASSLVSRRTGELFF. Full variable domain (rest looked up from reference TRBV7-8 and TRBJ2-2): GAGVSQSPRYKVAKRGQDVALRCDPISGHVSLFWYQQALGQGPEFLTYFQNEAQLDKSGLPSDRFFAERPEGSVSTLKIQRTQQEDSAVYLCASSLVSRRTGELFFGEGSRLTVL.